This T cell receptor (beta chain) was captured in a study of cytomegalovirus exposure and HLA in healthy donors. Donors showed nominal health when sampled, although they likely had unrecorded immune exposures. The study ran its PCR with 60 Vbeta and 13 Jbeta primers. The assay was immunoSEQ multiplex PCR, and TCRdb's table has in-frame clones only and misses some. The sample holds roughly 120,000 clones, around 67% seen once. Study findings and constraints: Rates of TCR association differed by HLA locus in a later analysis, with DRB1 highest and HLA-C lowest. Earlier analysis yielded a pattern in which most TCR beta V segments were productive about 87% or about 30% of the time.

V lost 5 bases and J lost 5; bases outside the gene matches: 8. This CDR3 spans 13 amino acids. Germline V lookup: CDR1 GTSNPN, CDR2 SVGIG (reference sequence). This clone appeared once. What it recognizes is unknown. Sample: PBMCs. This sequence joins TRBV30 and TRBJ1-1, with 7 bases matching TRBD1. The receptor was derived from a man aged 55 to 70 in good health and CMV-seropositive. In nucleotides, the CDR3 is TGTGCCTGGCAACAGGGGTCGGGGACTGAAGCTTTCTTT. This sequence encodes CAWQQGSGTEAFF.